This T cell receptor (beta chain) was found in a study of regulatory T cells in long-lasting Graves disease. Overall study: For a period under 3 months, newly diagnosed Graves' patients had taken antithyroid drugs.

Time point noted: newly diagnosed GD, antithyroid drugs for less than 3 months. The TCR library was made from RNA extracted from PBMCs. Study-wide points: Newly diagnosed patients shared 1,000 or so public clonotypes; persistent patients shared around 2,500. Persistent Graves' patients showed reduced TCR diversity versus newly diagnosed patients. With persistent disease, TRBV28, TRBJ1-2 and TRBJ2-5 were the favored segments.

The CDR3 totals 15 residues. CDR1 and CDR2 from the germline V gene are SGHAT and FQNNGV. Trimming took off 8 bases at V and 0 bases at J, with 13 bases between the two ends. Concerning this clonotype: Its antigen is currently unknown.

Construction of the TCR beta libraries employed iRepertoire HTBI primers in conjunction with Arm-PCR of CDR3 regions. One entry per CDR3 protein, called by TCRdb with MiXCR from the multiplex PCR reads. Here the sample spans approximately 230,000 distinct CDR3 sequences, about 16% being singletons. This chain links TRBV11-2 with TRBJ2-2; tentatively, D is TRBD2 (5 bases). The sample was peripheral blood mononuclear cells (PBMCs), taken at new diagnosis, from a patient treated with antithyroid drugs. The origin of this receptor is a female donor with Graves disease. As DNA, the CDR3 is TGTGCCAGCGCCCCTTCAGCGGCGAACACCGGGGAGCTGTTTTTT. It codes for CASAPSAANTGELFF. Based on the CDR3 plus reference TRBV11-2 and TRBJ2-2, the full variable domain is EAGVAQSPRYKIIEKRQSVAFWCNPISGHATLYWYQQILGQGPKLLIQFQNNGVVDDSQLPKDRFSAERLKGVDSTLKIQPAKLEDSAVYLCASAPSAANTGELFFGEGSRLTVL.